In this sample, the clone carrying this T cell receptor (beta chain) turned up many times. Its antigen is as yet unknown. The sample is drawn from a study of response to subunit inactivated influenza vaccine. Findings of the study overall: Authors suggested that a seasonal influenza vaccination recruits few new T cells each time.

TCRdb recomputed calls from the RT-PCR reads with MiXCR, one row per CDR3 protein. The sample shows some 500,000 distinct CDR3 sequences, about 15% of them seen only once. The receptor comes from a man aged 50-75 years who received an inactivated influenza vaccine. Sequencing was performed on CD4+ T cells sorted from PBMCs, taken roughly 24 months after vaccination.

CDR3 sequence reads: CSVDEGMRTEAFF. The CDR3 bases are TGCAGCGTTGACGAGGGGATGCGCACTGAAGCTTTCTTT. The genes are TRBV29-1 and TRBJ1-1; D may be TRBD1 (5 bases). Between the trimmed V and J ends, which lost 3 bases and 4 bases, there was a span of 12 bases. Germline-derived CDR1 and CDR2 are SQVTM and ANQGSEA. The CDR3 is made up of 13 amino acids.